This TCR beta chain was found in a study of CD8 T cells in Susac syndrome. Study results and caveats: Susac-specific public clones in total CD8+ repertoires numbered some 15; in CD8+ TEMRA repertoires, they numbered a few. Clonal expansion of CD8+ cells in Susac peaked in TEMRA cells (and in active patients).

In regard to this clonotype: Its antigen is not identified.

With random hexamers, reverse transcription was performed on about 0.5 to 1 ug of RNA. TCRdb itself ran the immunoSEQ multiplex PCR reads through MiXCR, one entry per CDR3 protein. The sample includes about 80,000 distinct CDR3 sequences, roughly 95% of them seen just once. The CDR3 sequence is 15 residues long. The V gene end was trimmed by 5 bases and the J gene end by 0 bases; junction bases not matched to a gene: 4. Germline V gene lookup returns CDR1 MNHNY and CDR2 SVGAGI (reference sequence). This receptor was obtained from a human donor with Susac syndrome. The sequenced sample was CD8+ T cells from PBMCs. The V gene is TRBV6-6, the J gene TRBJ2-7; 10 bases fit TRBD1. For the CDR3, the DNA is TGTGCCAGCAGTCCCAGGACAGGGGGCTCCTACGAGCAGTACTTC. Its translation: CASSPRTGGSYEQYF.